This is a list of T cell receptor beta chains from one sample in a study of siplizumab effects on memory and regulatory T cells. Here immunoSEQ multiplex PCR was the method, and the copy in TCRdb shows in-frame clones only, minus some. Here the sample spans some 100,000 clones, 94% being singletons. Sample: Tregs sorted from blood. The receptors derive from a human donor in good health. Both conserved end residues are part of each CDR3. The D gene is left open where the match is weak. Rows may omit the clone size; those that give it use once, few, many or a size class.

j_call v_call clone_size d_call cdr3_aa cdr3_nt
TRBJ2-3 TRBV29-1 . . CSVEGSGRVDTQYF TGCAGCGTTGAAGGGTCAGGAAGGGTGGATACGCAGTATTTT
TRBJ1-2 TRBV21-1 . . CASSKVKDSNYGYTF TGTGCCAGCAGCAAAGTAAAGGATAGTAACTATGGCTACACCTTC
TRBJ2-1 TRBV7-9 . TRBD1 CASSDRDRYYNEQFF TGTGCCAGCAGCGACCGGGACAGGTACTACAATGAGCAGTTCTTC
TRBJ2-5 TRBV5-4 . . CASSSRGAEGETQYF TGTGCCAGCAGCTCGAGGGGGGCTGAGGGAGAGACCCAGTACTTC
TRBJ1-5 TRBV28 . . CASYSLLGGVYSNQPQHF TGTGCCAGCTATTCACTATTAGGGGGAGTCTATAGCAATCAGCCCCAGCATTTT
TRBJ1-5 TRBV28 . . CASSLFNRVRQPQHF TGTGCCAGCAGCTTGTTCAACAGGGTTCGACAGCCCCAGCATTTT
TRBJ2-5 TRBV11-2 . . CASSLVFWTQYF TGTGCCAGCAGCTTAGTTTTCTGGACCCAGTACTTC
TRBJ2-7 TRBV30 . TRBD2 CAWRATSGRHYEQYF TGTGCCTGGAGGGCGACTAGCGGGAGACACTACGAGCAGTACTTC
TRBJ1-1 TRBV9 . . CASSATLEGTEAFF TGTGCCAGCAGCGCGACGCTGGAGGGGACTGAAGCTTTCTTT
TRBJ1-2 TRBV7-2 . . CASSLRTAGHGYTF TGTGCCAGCAGCTTAAGGACAGCAGGTCATGGCTACACCTTC
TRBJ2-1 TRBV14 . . CASPSRFVNEQFF TGTGCCAGCCCCTCGCGATTCGTCAATGAGCAGTTCTTC
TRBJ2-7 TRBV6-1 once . CASSPHYEQYF TGTGCCAGCAGTCCCCACTACGAGCAGTACTTC
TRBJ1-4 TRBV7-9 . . CASSLYDRPRDRVEKLFF TGTGCCAGCAGCTTATACGACCGTCCACGGGATCGCGTTGAAAAACTGTTTTTT
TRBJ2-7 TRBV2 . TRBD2 CASRGDHTSGEQYF TGTGCCAGCAGGGGGGATCACACTAGCGGCGAGCAGTACTTC
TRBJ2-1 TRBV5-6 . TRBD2 CASSNFLAGNTNEQFF TGTGCCAGCAGCAACTTTTTAGCGGGGAACACCAATGAGCAGTTCTTC
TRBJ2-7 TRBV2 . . CASSAPGTEQYF TGTGCCAGCAGTGCGCCCGGGACCGAGCAGTACTTC
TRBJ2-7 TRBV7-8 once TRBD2 CASSLIREASYEQYF TGTGCCAGCAGCTTAATACGGGAGGCCAGCTACGAGCAGTACTTC
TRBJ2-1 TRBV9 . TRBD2 CASSGADFSGRGFNEQFF TGTGCCAGCAGCGGAGCCGACTTTAGCGGGAGGGGTTTCAATGAGCAGTTCTTC
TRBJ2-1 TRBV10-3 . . CAISESMGSGRYNEQFF TGTGCCATCAGTGAGTCGATGGGTTCGGGCCGCTACAATGAGCAGTTCTTC
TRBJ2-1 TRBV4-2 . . CATARGNEQFF TGTGCCACCGCTCGAGGGAATGAGCAGTTCTTC
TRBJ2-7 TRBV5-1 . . CASHHGPGSAYEQYF TGCGCCAGCCACCATGGCCCTGGCTCGGCCTACGAGCAGTACTTC
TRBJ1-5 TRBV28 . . CAREYGNQPQHF TGTGCCAGAGAATATGGCAATCAGCCCCAGCATTTT
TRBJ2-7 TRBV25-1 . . CASSRLASGEQYF TGTGCCAGCAGTCGGTTAGCCTCGGGCGAGCAGTACTTC
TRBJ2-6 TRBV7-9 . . CASSLRKSGSGANVLTF TGTGCCAGCAGCTTAAGAAAGAGTGGATCTGGGGCCAACGTCCTGACTTTC
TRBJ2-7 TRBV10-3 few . CAISARTDYEQYF TGTGCCATCAGTGCCCGAACGGATTACGAGCAGTACTTC
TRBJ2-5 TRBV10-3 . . CAIRDRDRGQETQYF TGTGCCATCAGAGATCGGGACCGCGGCCAAGAGACCCAGTACTTC
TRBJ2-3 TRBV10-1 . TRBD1 CASSDGQGASDTQYF TGCGCCAGCAGTGACGGACAGGGGGCTTCAGATACGCAGTATTTT
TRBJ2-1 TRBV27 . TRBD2 CASSWGSGSPYNEQFF TGTGCCAGCAGTTGGGGTAGCGGGAGCCCCTACAATGAGCAGTTCTTC
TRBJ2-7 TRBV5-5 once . CASSLQGQYEQYF TGTGCCAGCAGCTTGCAGGGGCAATACGAGCAGTACTTC
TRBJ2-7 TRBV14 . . CASSRLLTDEQYF TGTGCCAGCAGCCGGCTCTTGACGGACGAGCAGTACTTC
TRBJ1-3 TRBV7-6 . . CASSLDQGIGNTIYF TGTGCCAGCAGCTTAGACCAGGGAATTGGAAACACCATATATTTT
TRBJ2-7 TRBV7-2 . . CASSLASSYEQYF TGTGCCAGCAGCTTAGCCTCGTCGTACGAGCAGTACTTC
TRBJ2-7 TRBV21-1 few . CASSKWSLAGYEQYF TGTGCCAGCAGCAAATGGTCCCTAGCGGGATACGAGCAGTACTTC
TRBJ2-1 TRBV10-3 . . CAIDRGDYNEQFF TGTGCCATCGACCGCGGGGACTACAATGAGCAGTTCTTC
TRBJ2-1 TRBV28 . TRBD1 CASSPDRGWGFF TGTGCCAGCAGTCCAGACAGGGGGTGGGGGTTCTTC
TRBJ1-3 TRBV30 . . CAWSMGAGNTIYF TGTGCCTGGAGTATGGGGGCAGGAAACACCATATATTTT
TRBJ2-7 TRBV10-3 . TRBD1 CAITRGLSDEQYF TGTGCCATCACCAGGGGGCTCTCTGACGAGCAGTACTTC
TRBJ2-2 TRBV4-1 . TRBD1 CASSRTWTGGIGELFF TGCGCCAGCAGCCGGACCTGGACAGGGGGCATCGGGGAGCTGTTTTTT
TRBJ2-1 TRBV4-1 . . CASSPSQKPYNEQFF TGCGCCAGCAGCCCTTCCCAGAAGCCGTACAATGAGCAGTTCTTC
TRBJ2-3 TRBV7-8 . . CASSSSHGSTQYF TGTGCCAGCAGCTCCTCCCACGGGTCGACGCAGTATTTT
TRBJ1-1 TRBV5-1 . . CASSLKAEAFF TGCGCCAGCAGCTTAAAGGCTGAAGCTTTCTTT
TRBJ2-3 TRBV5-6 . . CASSWGAYVPGTDTQYF TGTGCCAGCAGCTGGGGGGCCTACGTCCCTGGCACAGATACGCAGTATTTT
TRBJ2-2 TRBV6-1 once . CASSVRGAGELFF TGTGCCAGCAGTGTGAGGGGGGCCGGGGAGCTGTTTTTT
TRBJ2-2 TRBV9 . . CASSVAVHTGELFF TGTGCCAGCAGCGTAGCGGTCCACACCGGGGAGCTGTTTTTT
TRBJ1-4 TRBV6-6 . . CASSSTFATNEKLFF TGTGCCAGCAGCTCGACTTTTGCAACTAATGAAAAACTGTTTTTT
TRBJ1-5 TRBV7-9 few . CASSDTRLVNQPQHF TGTGCCAGCAGCGACACAAGGCTCGTCAATCAGCCCCAGCATTTT
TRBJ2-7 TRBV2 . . CASDPVQVSYEQYF TGTGCCAGCGACCCAGTACAGGTTAGCTACGAGCAGTACTTC